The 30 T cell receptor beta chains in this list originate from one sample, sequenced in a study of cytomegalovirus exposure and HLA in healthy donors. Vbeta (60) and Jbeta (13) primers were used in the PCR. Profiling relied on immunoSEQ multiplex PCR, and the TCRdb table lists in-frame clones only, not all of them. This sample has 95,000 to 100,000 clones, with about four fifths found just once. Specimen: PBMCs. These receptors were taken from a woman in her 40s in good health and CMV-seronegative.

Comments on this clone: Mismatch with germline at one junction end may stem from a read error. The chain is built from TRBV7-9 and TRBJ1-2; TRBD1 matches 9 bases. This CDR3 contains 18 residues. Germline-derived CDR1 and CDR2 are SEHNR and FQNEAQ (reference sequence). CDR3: CSSSLAGTKGTGKYGYTF. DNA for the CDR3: TGTTCCAGCAGCTTAGCGGGAACTAAGGGGACAGGGAAGTATGGCTACACCTTC.

CDR3 in amino acids: CASSTEKGGETQYF. The DNA for the CDR3 is TGTGCCAGTAGTACAGAGAAAGGAGGAGAGACCCAGTACTTC. This chain joins TRBV19 and TRBJ2-5; TRBD2 is a possible D gene (5 bases). The ends were cut back, 4 bases at V and 4 bases at J, with 13 bases in the middle. Germline V lookup: CDR1 LNHDA, CDR2 SQIVND (reference sequence). The CDR3 runs 14 residues. The whole variable domain, filled in from reference TRBV19 and TRBJ2-5, reads DGGITQSPKYLFRKEGQNVTLSCEQNLNHDAMYWYRQDPGQGLRLIYYSQIVNDFQKGDIAEGYSVSREKKESFPLTVTSAQKNPTAFYLCASSTEKGGETQYFGPGTRLLVL.

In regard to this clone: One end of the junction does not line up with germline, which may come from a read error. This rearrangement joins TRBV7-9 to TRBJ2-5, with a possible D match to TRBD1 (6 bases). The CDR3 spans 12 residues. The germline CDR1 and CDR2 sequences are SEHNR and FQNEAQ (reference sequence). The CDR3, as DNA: TGTTCCAGCAGCACACAGGGTGGAGAGCAGTACTTC. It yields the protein CSSSTQGGEQYF.

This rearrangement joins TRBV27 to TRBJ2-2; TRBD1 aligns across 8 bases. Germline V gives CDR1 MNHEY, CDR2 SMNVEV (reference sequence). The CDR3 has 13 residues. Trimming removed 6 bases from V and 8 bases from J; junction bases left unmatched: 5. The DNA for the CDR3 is TGTGCCAGCAGGCAGGGGGCGCGAGGGGAGCTGTTTTTT. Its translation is CASRQGARGELFF.

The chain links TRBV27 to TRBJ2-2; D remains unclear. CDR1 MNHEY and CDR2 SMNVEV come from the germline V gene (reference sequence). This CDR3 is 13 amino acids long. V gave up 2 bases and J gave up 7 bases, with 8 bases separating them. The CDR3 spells CASSLASNGELFF. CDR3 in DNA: TGTGCCAGCAGTTTAGCCAGTAACGGGGAGCTGTTTTTT.

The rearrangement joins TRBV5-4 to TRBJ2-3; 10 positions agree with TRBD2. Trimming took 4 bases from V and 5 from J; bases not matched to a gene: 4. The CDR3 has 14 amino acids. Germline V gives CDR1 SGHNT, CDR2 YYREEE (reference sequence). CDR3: CASSPSGGGDTQYF. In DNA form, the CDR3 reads TGTGCCAGCAGCCCTAGCGGGGGTGGAGATACGCAGTATTTT.

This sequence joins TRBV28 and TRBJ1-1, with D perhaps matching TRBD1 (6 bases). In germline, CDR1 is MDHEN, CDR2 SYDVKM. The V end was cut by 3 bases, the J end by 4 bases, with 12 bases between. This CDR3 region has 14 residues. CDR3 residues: CASSFGQSGTEAFF. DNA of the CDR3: TGTGCCAGCAGTTTCGGACAGTCAGGCACTGAAGCTTTCTTT. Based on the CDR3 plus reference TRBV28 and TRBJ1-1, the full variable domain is DVKVTQSSRYLVKRTGEKVFLECVQDMDHENMFWYRQDPGLGLRLIYFSYDVKMKEKGDIPEGYSVSREKKERFSLILESASTNQTSMYLCASSFGQSGTEAFFGQGTRLTVV.

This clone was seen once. The CDR3 DNA sequence: TGTGCCAGCAACCCACTAGCGGGAACAGGAGATACGCAGTATTTT. It specifies CASNPLAGTGDTQYF. The V and J genes are TRBV7-9 and TRBJ2-3; TRBD2 agrees at 10 bases. Per the germline V gene, CDR1 is SEHNR and CDR2 is FQNEAQ (reference sequence). The CDR3 has 15 residues. The junction had 9 bases not matched to a gene; V was cut back by 7 bases and J by 5 bases.

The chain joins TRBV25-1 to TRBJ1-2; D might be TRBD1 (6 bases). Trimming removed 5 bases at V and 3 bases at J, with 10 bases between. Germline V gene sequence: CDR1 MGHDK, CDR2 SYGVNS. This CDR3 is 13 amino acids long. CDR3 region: CASSPTGYYGYTF. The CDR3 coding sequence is TGTGCCAGCAGTCCAACAGGGTACTATGGCTACACCTTC.

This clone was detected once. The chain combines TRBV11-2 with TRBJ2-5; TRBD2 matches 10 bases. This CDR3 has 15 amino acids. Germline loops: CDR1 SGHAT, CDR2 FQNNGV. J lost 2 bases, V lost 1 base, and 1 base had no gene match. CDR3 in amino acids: CASSLVSGGQETQYF. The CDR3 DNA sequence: TGTGCCAGCAGCTTAGTTAGCGGGGGGCAAGAGACCCAGTACTTC.

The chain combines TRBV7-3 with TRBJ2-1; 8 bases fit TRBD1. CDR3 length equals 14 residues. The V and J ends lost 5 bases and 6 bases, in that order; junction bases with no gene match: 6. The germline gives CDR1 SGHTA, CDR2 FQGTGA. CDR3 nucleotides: TGTGCCAGCAGCACGAGGACAGGGAGCAATGAGCAGTTCTTC. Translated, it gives CASSTRTGSNEQFF. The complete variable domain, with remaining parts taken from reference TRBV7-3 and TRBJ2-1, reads GAGVSQTPSNKVTEKGKYVELRCDPISGHTALYWYRQSLGQGPEFLIYFQGTGAADDSGLPNDRFFAVRPEGSVSTLKIQRTERGDSAVYLCASSTRTGSNEQFFGPGTRLTVL.

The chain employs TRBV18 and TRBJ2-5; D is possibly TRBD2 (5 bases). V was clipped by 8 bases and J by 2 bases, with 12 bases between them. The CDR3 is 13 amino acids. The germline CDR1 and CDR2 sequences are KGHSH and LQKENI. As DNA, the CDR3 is TGTGCCAGCACCCCAGCGGTGCAAGAGACCCAGTACTTC. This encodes CASTPAVQETQYF.

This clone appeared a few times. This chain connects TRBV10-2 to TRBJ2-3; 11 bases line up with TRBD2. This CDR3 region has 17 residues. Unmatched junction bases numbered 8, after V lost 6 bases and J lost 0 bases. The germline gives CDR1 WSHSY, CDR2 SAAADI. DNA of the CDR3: TGCGCCAGCAGGGGCTCGGGACTAGCGGATAGCACAGATACGCAGTATTTT. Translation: CASRGSGLADSTDTQYF.

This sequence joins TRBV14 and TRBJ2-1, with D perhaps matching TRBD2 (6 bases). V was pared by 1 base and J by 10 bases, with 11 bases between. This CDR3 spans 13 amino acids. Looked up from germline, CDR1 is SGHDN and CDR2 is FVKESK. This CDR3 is CASSQVAGGEQFF. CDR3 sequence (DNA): TGTGCCAGCAGCCAAGTAGCCGGAGGGGAGCAGTTCTTC. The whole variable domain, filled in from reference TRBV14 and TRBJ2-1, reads EAGVTQFPSHSVIEKGQTVTLRCDPISGHDNLYWYRRVMGKEIKFLLHFVKESKQDESGMPNNRFLAERTGGTYSTLKVQPAELEDSGVYFCASSQVAGGEQFFGPGTRLTVL.

In DNA form, the CDR3 reads TGTGCCAGCAGCTCCAGGGGACTATCGTTCGATACGCAGTATTTT. This codes for CASSSRGLSFDTQYF. The rearrangement uses TRBV7-8 and TRBJ2-3, with D possibly TRBD2 on 7 matching bases. The CDR3 has 15 residues. Trimming took off 4 bases at V and 6 bases at J, with 17 bases between the two ends. CDR1 is SGHVS, CDR2 FQNEAQ, per germline.

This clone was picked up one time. CDR3 DNA sequence: TGTGCCAGCAGTTACTCGACAGGGAACACTGAAGCTTTCTTT. This gives the protein CASSYSTGNTEAFF. V and J are TRBV6-6 and TRBJ1-1, with TRBD1 as a possible D gene (6 bases). The length of the CDR3 is 14 residues. Germline V CDR1 and CDR2: MNHNY, SVGAGI (reference sequence). V lost 0 bases and J 1 base, leaving 6 bases between the germline ends.

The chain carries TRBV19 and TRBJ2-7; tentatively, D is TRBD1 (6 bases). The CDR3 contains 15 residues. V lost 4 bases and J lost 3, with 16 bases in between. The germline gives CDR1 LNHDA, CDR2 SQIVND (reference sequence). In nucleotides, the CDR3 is TGTGCCAGTAGTAGGAACAGGGACGAGGGCTACGAGCAGTACTTC. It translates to CASSRNRDEGYEQYF.

CDR3 region: CSARANEKLFF. The CDR3 DNA is TGCAGTGCTCGGGCTAATGAAAAACTGTTTTTT. The chain uses TRBV20-1 and TRBJ1-4; D not resolved. CDR1 is DFQATT and CDR2 is SNEGSKA in the germline V gene (reference sequence). Trimming stripped 5 bases from V and 3 bases from J, with 4 bases between. The CDR3 consists of 11 residues.

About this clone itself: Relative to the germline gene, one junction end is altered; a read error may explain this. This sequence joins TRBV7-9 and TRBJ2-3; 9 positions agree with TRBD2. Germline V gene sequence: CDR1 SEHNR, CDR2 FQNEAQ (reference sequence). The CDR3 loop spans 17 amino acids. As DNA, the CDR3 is TGTTCCAGCAGCTTAGCGGGGACTAGCCTTTTGGCAGATACGCAGTATTTT. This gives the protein CSSSLAGTSLLADTQYF. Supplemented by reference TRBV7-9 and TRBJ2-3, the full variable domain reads DTGVSQNPRHKITKRGQNVTFRCDPISEHNRLYWYRQTLGQGPEFLTYFQNEAQLEKSRLLSDRFSAERPKGSFSTLEIQRTEQGDSAMYLCSSSLAGTSLLADTQYFGPGTRLTVL.

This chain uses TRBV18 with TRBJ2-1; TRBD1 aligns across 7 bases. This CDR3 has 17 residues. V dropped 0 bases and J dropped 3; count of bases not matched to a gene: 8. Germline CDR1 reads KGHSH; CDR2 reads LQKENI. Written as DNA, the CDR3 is TGTGCCAGCTCACCACCCACCTTTAGGGGGCACTACAATGAGCAGTTCTTC. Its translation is CASSPPTFRGHYNEQFF.

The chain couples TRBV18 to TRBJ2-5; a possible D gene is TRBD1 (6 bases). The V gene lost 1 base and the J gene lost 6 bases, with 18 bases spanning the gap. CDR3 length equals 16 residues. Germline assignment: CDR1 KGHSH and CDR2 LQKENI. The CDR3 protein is CASSPQWGQGIKTQYF. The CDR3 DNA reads TGTGCCAGCTCACCACAGTGGGGGCAGGGGATCAAGACCCAGTACTTC.

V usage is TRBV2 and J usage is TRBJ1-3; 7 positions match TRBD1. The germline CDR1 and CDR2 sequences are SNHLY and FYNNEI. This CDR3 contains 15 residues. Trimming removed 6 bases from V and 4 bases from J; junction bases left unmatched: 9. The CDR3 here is CASSRDRAQGNTIYF. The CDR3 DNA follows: TGTGCCAGCAGCCGAGACAGGGCACAAGGAAACACCATATATTTT.

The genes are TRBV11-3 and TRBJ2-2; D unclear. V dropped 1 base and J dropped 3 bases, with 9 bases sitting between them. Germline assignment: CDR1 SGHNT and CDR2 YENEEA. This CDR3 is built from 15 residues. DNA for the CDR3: TGTGCCAGCAGCTTAGTTTCAGTCTACACCGGGGAGCTGTTTTTT. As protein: CASSLVSVYTGELFF.

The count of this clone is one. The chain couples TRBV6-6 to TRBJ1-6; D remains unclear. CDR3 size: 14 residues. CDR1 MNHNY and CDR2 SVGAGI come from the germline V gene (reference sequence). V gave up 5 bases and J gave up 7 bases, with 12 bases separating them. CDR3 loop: CASSPLSFNSPLHF. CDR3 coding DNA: TGTGCCAGCAGTCCACTGAGCTTCAATTCACCCCTCCACTTT.

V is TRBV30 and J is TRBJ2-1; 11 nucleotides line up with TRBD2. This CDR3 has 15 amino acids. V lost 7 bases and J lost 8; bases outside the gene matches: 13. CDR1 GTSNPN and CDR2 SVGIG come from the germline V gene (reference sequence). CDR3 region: CAFKSLSGGAHEQFF. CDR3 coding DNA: TGTGCCTTCAAGTCCCTTAGCGGGGGGGCCCATGAGCAGTTCTTC.

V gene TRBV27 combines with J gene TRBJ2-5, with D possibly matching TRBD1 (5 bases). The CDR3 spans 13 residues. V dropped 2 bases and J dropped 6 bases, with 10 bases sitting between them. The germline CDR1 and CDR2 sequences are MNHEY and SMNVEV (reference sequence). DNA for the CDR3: TGTGCCAGCAGTTTACAGGGTTTGAAGACCCAGTACTTC. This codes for CASSLQGLKTQYF.

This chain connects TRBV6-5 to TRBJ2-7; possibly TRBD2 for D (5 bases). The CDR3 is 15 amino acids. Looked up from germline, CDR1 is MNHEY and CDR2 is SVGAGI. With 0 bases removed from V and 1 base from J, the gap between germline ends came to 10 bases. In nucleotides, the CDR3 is TGTGCCAGCAGTTACTCGAATTCGGGATCCTACGAGCAGTACTTC. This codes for CASSYSNSGSYEQYF.

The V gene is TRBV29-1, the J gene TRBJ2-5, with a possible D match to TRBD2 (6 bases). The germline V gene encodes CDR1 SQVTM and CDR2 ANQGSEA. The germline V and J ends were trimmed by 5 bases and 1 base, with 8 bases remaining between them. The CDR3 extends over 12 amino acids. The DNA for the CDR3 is TGCAGCGTTAGTAGCGGCCAAGAGACCCAGTACTTC. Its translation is CSVSSGQETQYF.

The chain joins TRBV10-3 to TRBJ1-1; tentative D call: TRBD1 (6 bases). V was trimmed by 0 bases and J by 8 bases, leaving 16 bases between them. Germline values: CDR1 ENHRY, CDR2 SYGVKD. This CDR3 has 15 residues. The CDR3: CAISESGMGALEAFF. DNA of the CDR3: TGTGCCATCAGTGAGTCCGGCATGGGGGCCCTGGAAGCTTTCTTT.

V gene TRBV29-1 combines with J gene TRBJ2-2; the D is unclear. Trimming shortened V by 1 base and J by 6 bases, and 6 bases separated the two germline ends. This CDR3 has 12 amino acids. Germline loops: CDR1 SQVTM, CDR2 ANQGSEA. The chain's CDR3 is CSVEGASGELFF. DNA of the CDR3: TGCAGCGTTGAAGGGGCCTCCGGGGAGCTGTTTTTT.